This T cell receptor (beta chain) was obtained from a study of T cell clonotyping in hematopoietic cell transplantation. Study-wide context: Recipient samples before transplant were obtained post-cytoreduction.

Sequenced by immunoSEQ multiplex PCR; TCRdb stores in-frame clones only, minus some. The repertoire consists of tens of thousands of clones, with approximately 81% occurring once and the leading ten covering about 3%. The time point: recipient sample about 28 days before transplant, after cytoreduction. Samples: about 28 days before transplant, then days 30, 100 and 180 after. This clone was recorded a few times. Antigen specificity is unknown. There are 13 residues in the CDR3. V was cut by 6 bases and J by 6 bases, with 12 bases left in between. Per the germline V gene, CDR1 is KGHSH and CDR2 is LQKENI. Overall study results and limits: At the given depth, recipient repertoires were over 95% de novo clonotypes. Without cell sorting, CD4 versus CD8 contributions remain unresolved.

The chain couples TRBV18 to TRBJ1-5; D call uncertain. The source of this sequence is a man between 60 and 75 years old with acute myeloid leukemia. Some clones in this sample may be carry-over from other donors' samples. The sequenced sample was peripheral blood mononuclear cells, obtained before stem cell transplant. The CDR3 is CASSAGVAQPQHF. The CDR3 DNA sequence: TGTGCCAGCTCCGCCGGGGTGGCTCAGCCCCAGCATTTT. The entire variable domain, with the rest obtained from reference TRBV18 and TRBJ1-5, is as follows: NAGVMQNPRHLVRRRGQEARLRCSPMKGHSHVYWYRQLPEEGLKFMVYLQKENIIDESGMPKERFSAEFPKEGPSILRIQQVVRGDSAAYFCASSAGVAQPQHFGDGTRLSIL.